This is a list of T cell receptor beta chains from one sample in a study of Tregs in tolerant kidney transplant recipients. Profiling relied on immunoSEQ multiplex PCR, and the TCRdb table lists in-frame clones only, not all of them. Among about 88,000 clones listed, 85% to 95% were seen once. The sequenced material came from CD8+ T cells from blood. The receptors shown here come from a human donor in good health. Each CDR3 is given with its conserved first and last residue. D genes are given only for firm matches. The size of a clone is reported for some rows only, either as once, few or many, or as a class for expanded clones.

clone_size d_call j_call v_call cdr3_nt cdr3_aa
. TRBD1 TRBJ2-1 TRBV7-9 TGTGCCAGCAGCCTAAACTACAGGGGAATGAATGAGCAGTTCTTC CASSLNYRGMNEQFF
. . TRBJ2-1 TRBV9 TGTGCCAGCAGCGTAGGGCCTCGTGAGCAGTTCTTC CASSVGPREQFF
. . TRBJ2-7 TRBV2 TGTGCCGGCCAGGGCAGCGAGCAGTACTTC CAGQGSEQYF
. . TRBJ2-6 TRBV7-9 TGTGCCAGCAGCCAGGGGAGCTCTGGGGCCAACGTCCTGACTTTC CASSQGSSGANVLTF
. . TRBJ2-1 TRBV4-2 TGTGCCAGCAGCCAAGAACCACACGACGCCAAAGGATACAATGAGCAGTTCTTC CASSQEPHDAKGYNEQFF
. TRBD2 TRBJ2-3 TRBV9 TGTGCCAGCAGCGTGGCGGGGGGGTCCACAGATACGCAGTATTTT CASSVAGGSTDTQYF
. . TRBJ2-1 TRBV27 TGTGCCAGCAGTCCTTGGGACTCTAATCCCTACAATGAGCAGTTCTTC CASSPWDSNPYNEQFF
. . TRBJ1-1 TRBV7-9 TGTGCCAGCAGCTTAGCGGGCCGGACAATTGAAGCTTTCTTT CASSLAGRTIEAFF
. . TRBJ1-2 TRBV7-2 TGTGCCAGCAGCTTAGGGCAGAACTATGGCTACACCTTC CASSLGQNYGYTF
once . TRBJ1-2 TRBV20-1 TGCAGTGCTACAGGGGTTAATGGCTACACCTTC CSATGVNGYTF
. TRBD1 TRBJ2-2 TRBV4-1 TGCGCCAGCAGCCCGACAGGGAAGGGCACCGGGGAGCTGTTTTTT CASSPTGKGTGELFF
once . TRBJ1-3 TRBV2 TGTGCCAGCAGTGAAGACGGGGACTCTGTGGACACCATATATTTT CASSEDGDSVDTIYF
. . TRBJ1-5 TRBV21-1 TGTGCCAGCAGCAAGCGGACAGGGGGTTGGGGCAATCAGCCCCAGCATTTT CASSKRTGGWGNQPQHF
. . TRBJ2-3 TRBV10-1 TGCGCCAGCAGCCGGGACTTTACCACAGATACGCAGTATTTT CASSRDFTTDTQYF
once . TRBJ1-4 TRBV6-6 TGTGCCAGCAGCCCCCCACGGCACGGTAATGAAAAACTGTTTTTT CASSPPRHGNEKLFF
. TRBD2 TRBJ2-7 TRBV7-8 TGTGCCAGCAGCGCGCCTGGAGCGGGAGTGGGATACGAGCAGTACTTC CASSAPGAGVGYEQYF
once . TRBJ1-1 TRBV27 TGTGCCATGACCGGGGGGGGGCCGGGCACTGAAGCTTTCTTT CAMTGGGPGTEAFF
. . TRBJ2-7 TRBV27 TGTGCCAGCAGCCCCAGGGGGGGGCGCCCGGCGGTCGGGCAGTACTTC CASSPRGGRPAVGQYF
. . TRBJ2-1 TRBV4-2 TGTGCCAGCAGCCAGTCTCAGGGGTTAGCGTACAATGAGCAGTTCTTC CASSQSQGLAYNEQFF
. . TRBJ2-3 TRBV5-1 TGCGCCAGCGCTAACCCTAGGGGGGGTATTAGCACAGATACGCAGTATTTT CASANPRGGISTDTQYF
. . TRBJ2-7 TRBV9 TGTGCCAGCAGCGTAGACGGAGGGGGCTACGAGCAGTACTTC CASSVDGGGYEQYF
. . TRBJ1-1 TRBV2 TGTGCCAGCATTCCGGGACGGACTGAAGCTTTCTTT CASIPGRTEAFF
. TRBD2 TRBJ2-7 TRBV19 TGTGCCAGTAGTATAGAGACCGGGGGGGTCTCCTACGAGCAGTACTTC CASSIETGGVSYEQYF
. . TRBJ2-2 TRBV7-9 TGTGCCAGCAGCCCCCGCTCCCGGGGGAAGGACACCGGGGAGCTGTTTTTT CASSPRSRGKDTGELFF
. . TRBJ2-7 TRBV2 TGTGCCAGCAGTGAAATAGGTTACTACGAGCAGTACTTC CASSEIGYYEQYF
. . TRBJ2-2 TRBV28 TGTGCCAGCAGTTTTGGGGAGAGGATAACGAACACCGGGGAGCTGTTTTTT CASSFGERITNTGELFF
once . TRBJ2-7 TRBV4-1 TGCGCCAGCAGCCTCCGGGACAACCGTGACGAGCAGTACTTC CASSLRDNRDEQYF
. TRBD1 TRBJ1-5 TRBV27 TGTGCCAGCAGTCCCCCGGGACAGGGGATCAATCAGCCCCAGCATTTT CASSPPGQGINQPQHF
. TRBD2 TRBJ2-5 TRBV7-9 TGTGCCAGCAGCTTAGCGGGAGGGGAGACCCAGTACTTC CASSLAGGETQYF
. TRBD1 TRBJ2-5 TRBV27 TGTGCCAGCAGTTACTCAAGACAGGGCTTGAGAGAGACCCAGTACTTC CASSYSRQGLRETQYF
once . TRBJ1-1 TRBV7-2 TGTGCCAGCAGCCGGCGGGGAAACACTGAAGCTTTCTTT CASSRRGNTEAFF
. TRBD2 TRBJ2-3 TRBV7-2 TGTGCCAACCCCCGGGGGGTCTTCACAGATACGCAGTATTTT CANPRGVFTDTQYF
once . TRBJ1-3 TRBV9 TGTGCCAGCAGCGCGTTTATCTCTGGAAACACCATATATTTT CASSAFISGNTIYF
once TRBD1 TRBJ2-2 TRBV5-8 TGTGCCCGACAGGGGGACAACACCGGGGAGCTGTTTTTT CARQGDNTGELFF
few TRBD1 TRBJ1-1 TRBV27 TGTGCCAGCGGAAGGACAGGGGGCTACACTGAAGCTTTCTTT CASGRTGGYTEAFF
. TRBD1 TRBJ2-7 TRBV9 TGTGCCAGCAGCCTCCCCCCGGACAGGGTCGAATCCTACGAGCAGTACTTC CASSLPPDRVESYEQYF
medium-sized . TRBJ2-1 TRBV6-4 TGTGCCAGCAGTGCCCGGGACAACTACAATGAGCAGTTCTTC CASSARDNYNEQFF